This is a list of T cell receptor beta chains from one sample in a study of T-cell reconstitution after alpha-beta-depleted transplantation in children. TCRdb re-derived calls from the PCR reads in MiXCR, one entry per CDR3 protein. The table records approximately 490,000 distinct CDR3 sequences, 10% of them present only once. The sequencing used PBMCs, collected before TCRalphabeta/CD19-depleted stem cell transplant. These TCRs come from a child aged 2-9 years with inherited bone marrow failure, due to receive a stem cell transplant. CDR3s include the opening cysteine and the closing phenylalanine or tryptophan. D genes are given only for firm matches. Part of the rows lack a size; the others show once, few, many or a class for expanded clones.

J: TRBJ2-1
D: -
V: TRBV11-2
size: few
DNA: TGTGCCAGCAGCTTAGTCGTGCAGGGGCTGTTCTTC
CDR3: CASSLVVQGLFF

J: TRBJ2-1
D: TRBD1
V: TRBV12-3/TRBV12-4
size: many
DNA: TGTGCCAGCAGCCGGCGACAGGGGGCGTCCAATGAGCAGTTCTTC
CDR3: CASSRRQGASNEQFF

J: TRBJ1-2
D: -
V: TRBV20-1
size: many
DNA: TGCAGTGCTAGACGTCTCCTCACGACGGGGTATGGCTACACCTTC
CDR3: CSARRLLTTGYGYTF

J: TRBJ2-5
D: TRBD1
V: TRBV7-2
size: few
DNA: TGTGCCAGCAGCCGGGGACAGCCCCAAGAGACCCAGTACTTC
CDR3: CASSRGQPQETQYF

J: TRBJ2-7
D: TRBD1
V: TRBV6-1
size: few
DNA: TGTGCCAGCAGTGAGGGGACAGGGTTCCCCAGCTCCTACGAGCAGTACTTC
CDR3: CASSEGTGFPSSYEQYF

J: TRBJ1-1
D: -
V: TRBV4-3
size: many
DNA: TGCGCCAGCAGCCAAGATTTTAGGCAGGGGATAACTGAAGCTTTCTTT
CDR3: CASSQDFRQGITEAFF

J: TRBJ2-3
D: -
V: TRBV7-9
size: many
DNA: TGTGCCAGCAGCTTAGATTCCCCGGTGAGAAGCACAGATACGCAGTATTTT
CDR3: CASSLDSPVRSTDTQYF

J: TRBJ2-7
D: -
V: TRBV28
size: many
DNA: TGTGCCAGCAGTTCGCAGGGTTACGGCTCCTACGAGCAGTACTTC
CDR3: CASSSQGYGSYEQYF

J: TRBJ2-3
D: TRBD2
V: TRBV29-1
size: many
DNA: TGCAGCGTTGACGGGCGGGAGGCAGATACGCAGTATTTT
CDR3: CSVDGREADTQYF

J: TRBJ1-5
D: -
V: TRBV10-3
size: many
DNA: TGTGCCATCGGCCTTAATAGCAATCAGCCCCAGCATTTT
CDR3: CAIGLNSNQPQHF

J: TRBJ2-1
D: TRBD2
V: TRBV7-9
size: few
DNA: TGTGCCAGCAGCCTGCCGGGGGTAGCGGGCCCTTTCGAGCAGTTCTTC
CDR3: CASSLPGVAGPFEQFF

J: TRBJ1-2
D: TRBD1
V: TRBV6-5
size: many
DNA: TGTGCCAGCAGTTCTTGGACAGGGAATAACGATGGCTACACCTTC
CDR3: CASSSWTGNNDGYTF

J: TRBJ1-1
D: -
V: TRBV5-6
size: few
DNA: TGTGCCAGCAGCTCCCGAGATTGGAACACTGAAGCTTTCTTT
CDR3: CASSSRDWNTEAFF

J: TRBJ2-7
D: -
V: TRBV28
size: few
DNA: TGTGCCAGCAGCCGGAGCGGCCCGGCGGCCTACGAGCAGTACTTC
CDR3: CASSRSGPAAYEQYF

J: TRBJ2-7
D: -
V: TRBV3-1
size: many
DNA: TGTGCCAGCAGCCCACCCCGGGGACGGACCTACGAGCAGTACTTC
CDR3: CASSPPRGRTYEQYF

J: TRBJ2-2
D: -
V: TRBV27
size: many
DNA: TGTGCCAGCAGCGGCCGGGACCAGAGGACCGGGGAGCTGTTTTTT
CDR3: CASSGRDQRTGELFF

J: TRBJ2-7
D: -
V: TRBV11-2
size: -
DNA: TGTGCCAGCAGCTTAGAGGTAGCATACGAGCAGTACTTC
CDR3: CASSLEVAYEQYF

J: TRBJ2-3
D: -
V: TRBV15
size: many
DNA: TGTGCCACCAGCAGTCGGGAGTCCCCAGATACGCAGTATTTT
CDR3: CATSSRESPDTQYF

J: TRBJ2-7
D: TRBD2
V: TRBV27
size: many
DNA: TGTGCCAGCAAATGGGCTAGCGGTCCCTACGAGCAGTACTTC
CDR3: CASKWASGPYEQYF

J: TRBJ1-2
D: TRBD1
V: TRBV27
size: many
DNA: TGTGCCAGCGGTGGACAGGGAAACTATGGCTACACCTTC
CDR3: CASGGQGNYGYTF

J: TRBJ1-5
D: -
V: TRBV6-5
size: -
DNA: TGTGCCAGCAGAACAGGGTATCAGCCCCAGCATTTT
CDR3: CASRTGYQPQHF

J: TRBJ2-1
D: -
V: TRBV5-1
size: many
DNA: TGCGCCAGCGGGGAGAGAACCAACTACAATGAGCAGTTCTTC
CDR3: CASGERTNYNEQFF

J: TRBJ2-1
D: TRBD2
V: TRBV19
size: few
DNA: TGTGCCAGTAGTTCCGCTAGCGGCAATGAGCAGTTCTTC
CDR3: CASSSASGNEQFF

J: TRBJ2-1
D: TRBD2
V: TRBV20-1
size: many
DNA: TGCAGTGCTAGAACTAGCGGGGCAGAGCAGTTCTTC
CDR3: CSARTSGAEQFF

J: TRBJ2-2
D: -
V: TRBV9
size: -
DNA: TGTGCCAGCAGCGTAGCTCACGGACCGGGAAGGAACACCGGGGAGCTGTTTTTT
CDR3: CASSVAHGPGRNTGELFF

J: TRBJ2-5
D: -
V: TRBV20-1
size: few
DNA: TGCAGTGCTAGAGATCAGGAGGGCCACCAAGAGACCCAGTACTTC
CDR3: CSARDQEGHQETQYF

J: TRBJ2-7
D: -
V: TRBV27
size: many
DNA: TGTGCCAGCAGTTTATCGGGGCTGGAGGCGCAGTACTTC
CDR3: CASSLSGLEAQYF

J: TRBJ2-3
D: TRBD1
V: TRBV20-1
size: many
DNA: TGCAGTGCTAAAACAGGGGCTGGAGATACGCAGTATTTT
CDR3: CSAKTGAGDTQYF

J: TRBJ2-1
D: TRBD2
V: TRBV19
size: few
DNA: TGTGCCAGTAGTATGGGGACTAGCGGGAGGAGTGAGCAGTTCTTC
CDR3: CASSMGTSGRSEQFF

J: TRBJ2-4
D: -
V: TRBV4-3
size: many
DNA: TGCGCCAGCAGCCAAGCGGTGGGATGGCCCATTCAGTACTTC
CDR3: CASSQAVGWPIQYF

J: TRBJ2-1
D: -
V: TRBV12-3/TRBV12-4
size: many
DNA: TGTGCCGTATCTGTCGGAGGTGAGCAGTTCTTC
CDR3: CAVSVGGEQFF

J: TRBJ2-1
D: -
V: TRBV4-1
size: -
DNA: TGCGCCAGCAGCCAAGATGGGGCACCCAATGAGCAGTTCTTC
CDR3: CASSQDGAPNEQFF

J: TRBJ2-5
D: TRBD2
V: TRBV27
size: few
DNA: TGTGCCAGCAGACTAGCGGGAGTGGGAGAGACCCAGTACTTC
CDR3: CASRLAGVGETQYF

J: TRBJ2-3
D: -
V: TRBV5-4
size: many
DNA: TGTGCCAGCAGCTTGGGAGTAGCCGCAGATACGCAGTATTTT
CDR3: CASSLGVAADTQYF

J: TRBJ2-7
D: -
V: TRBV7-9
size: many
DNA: TGTGCCAGCAGCTTAGATCTGGGGGATTACGAGCAGTACTTC
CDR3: CASSLDLGDYEQYF

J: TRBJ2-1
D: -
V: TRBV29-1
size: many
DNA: TGCAGCGTCGTCCTGCCCGGGACTGGGCAGTTCTTC
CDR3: CSVVLPGTGQFF

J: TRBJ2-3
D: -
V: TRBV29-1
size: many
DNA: TGCAGCGTTGATCTGGGTCAGGGGGATACGCAGTATTTT
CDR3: CSVDLGQGDTQYF

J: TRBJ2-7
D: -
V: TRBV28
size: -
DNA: TGTGCCAGCAGTTTATCGGACACCTCCTACGAGCAGTACTTC
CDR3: CASSLSDTSYEQYF

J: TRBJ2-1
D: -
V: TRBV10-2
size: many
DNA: TGCGCCAGCAGTGAGTCGTCCGGGGTGAGCTCCTACAATGAGCAGTTCTTC
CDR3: CASSESSGVSSYNEQFF

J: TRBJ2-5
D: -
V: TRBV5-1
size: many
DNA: TGCGCCAGCAGCCGACAGCAAGAGACCCAGTACTTC
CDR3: CASSRQQETQYF

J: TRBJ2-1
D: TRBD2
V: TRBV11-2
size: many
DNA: TGTGCCAGCAGCTTAGATATGACTAGCGGGAGGATCTACAATGAGCAGTTCTTC
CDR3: CASSLDMTSGRIYNEQFF

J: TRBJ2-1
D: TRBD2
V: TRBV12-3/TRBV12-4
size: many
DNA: TGTGCCAGCAGGCAACTAGCGGGGGGTCCCGGTGAGCAGTTCTTC
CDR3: CASRQLAGGPGEQFF

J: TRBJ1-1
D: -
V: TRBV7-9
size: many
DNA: TGTGCCAGCAGCTTTGGGGGAGCCTCCACTGAAGCTTTCTTT
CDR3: CASSFGGASTEAFF

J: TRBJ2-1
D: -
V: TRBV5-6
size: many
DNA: TGTGCCAGCAGCGAAACCTCGATCTACAATGAGCAGTTCTTC
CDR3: CASSETSIYNEQFF

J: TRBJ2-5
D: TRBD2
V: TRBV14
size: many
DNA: TGTGCCAGCATCCAAGGGACTAGCGAGCAAGAGACCCAGTACTTC
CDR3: CASIQGTSEQETQYF

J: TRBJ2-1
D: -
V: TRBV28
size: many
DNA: TGTGCCAGCAGTTTTCCCGTTGGCGCCAGCGTGGGCCTCTACAATGAGCAGTTCTTC
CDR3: CASSFPVGASVGLYNEQFF

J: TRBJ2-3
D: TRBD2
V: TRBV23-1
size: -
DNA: TGCGCCAGCAGCCCATCGACGCTGACTAAGGGGCACAGCGGGAGTCCCTGGGCAGATACGCAGTATTTT
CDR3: CASSPSTLTKGHSGSPWADTQYF

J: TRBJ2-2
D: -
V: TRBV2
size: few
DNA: TGTGCCAGCAGTGCAGCGGGCACAGGGTACACCGGGGAGCTGTTTTTT
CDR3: CASSAAGTGYTGELFF

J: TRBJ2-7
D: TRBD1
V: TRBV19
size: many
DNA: TGTGCCACTGCGACAGGGGTGGCTTACGAGCAGTACTTC
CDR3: CATATGVAYEQYF

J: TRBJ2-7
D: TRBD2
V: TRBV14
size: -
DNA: TGTGCCAGCAGCCAAGAACTAGCGGGACCACCCTACGAGCAGTACTTC
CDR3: CASSQELAGPPYEQYF

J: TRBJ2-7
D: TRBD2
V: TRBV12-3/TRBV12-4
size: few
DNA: TGTGCCAGCTCTCCTTGGGGGGGAGGCGAGCAGTACTTC
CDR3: CASSPWGGGEQYF

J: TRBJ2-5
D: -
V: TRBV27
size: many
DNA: TGTGCCAGCAGTTTCCAGATGGGGGGTCGGGGCCAGTACTTC
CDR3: CASSFQMGGRGQYF

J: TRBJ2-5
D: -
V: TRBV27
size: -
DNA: TGTGCCAGCAGTTACCTCGGGGGTCGGGAGACCCAGTACTTC
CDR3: CASSYLGGRETQYF

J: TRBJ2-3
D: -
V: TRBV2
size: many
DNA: TGTGCCAGCAGTGATGGCAGTGATACGCAGTATTTT
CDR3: CASSDGSDTQYF

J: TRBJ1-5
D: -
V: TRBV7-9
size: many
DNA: TGTGCCAGCAGCCCTGGGGGGGATCAGCCCCAGCATTTT
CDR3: CASSPGGDQPQHF

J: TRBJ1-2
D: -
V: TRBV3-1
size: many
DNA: TGTGCCAGCAGCCAAGACCGGGACCCCTATGGCTACACCTTC
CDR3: CASSQDRDPYGYTF

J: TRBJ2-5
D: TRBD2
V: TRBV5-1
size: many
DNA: TGCGCCAGCAGCTGGACTAGCGGAGGTCAGGAGACCCAGTACTTC
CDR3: CASSWTSGGQETQYF

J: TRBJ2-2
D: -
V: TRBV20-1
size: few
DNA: TGCAGTGCTAGATTGGGACGGTCGAACACCGGGGAGCTGTTTTTT
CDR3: CSARLGRSNTGELFF

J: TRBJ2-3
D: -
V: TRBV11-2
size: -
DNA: TGTGCCAGCAGCTTAATGGGGTGGATGGCGAACACAGATACGCAGTATTTT
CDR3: CASSLMGWMANTDTQYF